The T cell receptor (beta chain) described here comes from a study of beta chain features in type 1 diabetes. For the study at large: All samples combined gave roughly 110,000,000 sorted cells for examination.

What was sequenced were expressed TCRB transcripts, since all of the isolated RNA had been reverse transcribed. Only in-frame clones appear in the TCRdb table, and some are missing; sequencing was by immunoSEQ multiplex PCR. The repertoire consists of about 220,000 clones, with about a tenth occurring once and the leading ten covering 1% to 1.5%. Study findings and constraints: There were fewer insertions and more deletions at the VDJ junctions of type 1 diabetes patients.

CD4+ naive, central memory, regulatory and stem cell-like memory subsets were isolated by sorting on CD45RO/CCR7/CD25/CD127/CD95/CD27. Sort purity for all populations was recorded as exceeding 98%. CDR1 and CDR2 from the germline V gene are MDHEN and SYDVKM. V gave up 6 bases and J gave up 3 bases; unmatched junction bases: 3. The CDR3 length is 14 residues. This clone was seen only a few times. Antigen unknown. The genes are TRBV28 and TRBJ2-1; TRBD1 matches 9 bases. Sequencing was carried out using central memory CD4+ T cells from blood. This clonotype was sampled from a man between 18 and 29 years old in good health. CDR3 DNA: TGTGCCAGCAGGATGGGACAGGGCTACAATGAGCAGTTCTTC. The encoded protein is CASRMGQGYNEQFF.